A selection of T cell receptor beta chains follows, all from one sample in a study of cytomegalovirus exposure and HLA in healthy donors. Sequencing used immunoSEQ multiplex PCR; TCRdb keeps in-frame clones, though not all of them. The table has about 190,000 clones, approximately 70% seen once. The sequenced sample was PBMCs. These receptors were collected from a woman between 25 and 40 years old in good health and CMV-seropositive. Both conserved end residues are part of each CDR3. Fields, in order: V gene, J gene, D gene, clone size, CDR3 protein, CDR3 DNA. The D gene is left open where the match is weak. For some rows the clone size is stated as once, few or many, or as a class when expanded; others skip it.

v_call: TRBV11-2; j_call: TRBJ2-3; d_call: -; clone_size: -; cdr3_aa: CASSLSLYQRGTDTQYF; cdr3_nt: TGTGCCAGCAGCTTATCCCTTTACCAACGGGGGACAGATACGCAGTATTTT
v_call: TRBV5-1; j_call: TRBJ2-2; d_call: -; clone_size: -; cdr3_aa: CASSFDTTTGELFF; cdr3_nt: TGCGCCAGCAGCTTCGACACCACCACCGGGGAGCTGTTTTTT
v_call: TRBV5-1; j_call: TRBJ1-1; d_call: -; clone_size: few; cdr3_aa: CASSLSGPSEAFF; cdr3_nt: TGCGCCAGCAGCTTATCTGGTCCCAGTGAAGCTTTCTTT
v_call: TRBV2; j_call: TRBJ1-5; d_call: TRBD1; clone_size: -; cdr3_aa: CASSCGGTAATVGNQPQHF; cdr3_nt: TGTGCCAGCAGCTGTGGGGGGACAGCCGCGACTGTGGGCAATCAGCCCCAGCATTTT
v_call: TRBV11-2; j_call: TRBJ1-2; d_call: TRBD1; clone_size: -; cdr3_aa: CASSLGGTGLNYGYTF; cdr3_nt: TGTGCCAGCAGCTTAGGGGGGACAGGCCTTAACTATGGCTACACCTTC
v_call: TRBV4-1; j_call: TRBJ2-2; d_call: -; clone_size: few; cdr3_aa: CASSQISGDTGELFF; cdr3_nt: TGCGCCAGCAGCCAAATCTCAGGGGACACCGGGGAGCTGTTTTTT
v_call: TRBV7-9; j_call: TRBJ2-7; d_call: TRBD2; clone_size: -; cdr3_aa: CSSSSPGTSKQYF; cdr3_nt: TGTTCCAGCAGTTCCCCCGGGACTAGCAAGCAGTACTTC
v_call: TRBV28; j_call: TRBJ2-2; d_call: -; clone_size: few; cdr3_aa: CASSFSGAGELFF; cdr3_nt: TGTGCCAGCAGTTTCTCGGGTGCTGGGGAGCTGTTTTTT
v_call: TRBV12-5; j_call: TRBJ2-7; d_call: TRBD1; clone_size: -; cdr3_aa: CASGFPLQGAEFYEQYF; cdr3_nt: TGTGCTAGTGGTTTCCCATTACAGGGGGCAGAATTCTACGAGCAGTACTTC
v_call: TRBV19; j_call: TRBJ2-1; d_call: -; clone_size: -; cdr3_aa: CASRAGTYNEQFF; cdr3_nt: TGTGCCAGTAGGGCGGGAACCTACAATGAGCAGTTCTTC
v_call: TRBV5-1; j_call: TRBJ2-2; d_call: TRBD2; clone_size: -; cdr3_aa: CASSVGRADVGELFF; cdr3_nt: TGCGCCAGCAGCGTGGGGAGGGCAGATGTCGGGGAGCTGTTTTTT
v_call: TRBV7-2; j_call: TRBJ1-2; d_call: -; clone_size: -; cdr3_aa: CASSLVHPGINYGYTF; cdr3_nt: TGTGCCAGCAGCTTAGTCCACCCAGGGATTAACTATGGCTACACCTTC
v_call: TRBV6-1; j_call: TRBJ2-7; d_call: TRBD1; clone_size: -; cdr3_aa: CASSDGTGARITYEQYF; cdr3_nt: TGTGCCAGCAGTGACGGGACAGGGGCCCGCATCACCTACGAGCAGTACTTC
v_call: TRBV19; j_call: TRBJ1-1; d_call: -; clone_size: few; cdr3_aa: CASSMRNTEAFF; cdr3_nt: TGTGCCAGTAGTATGAGGAACACTGAAGCTTTCTTT